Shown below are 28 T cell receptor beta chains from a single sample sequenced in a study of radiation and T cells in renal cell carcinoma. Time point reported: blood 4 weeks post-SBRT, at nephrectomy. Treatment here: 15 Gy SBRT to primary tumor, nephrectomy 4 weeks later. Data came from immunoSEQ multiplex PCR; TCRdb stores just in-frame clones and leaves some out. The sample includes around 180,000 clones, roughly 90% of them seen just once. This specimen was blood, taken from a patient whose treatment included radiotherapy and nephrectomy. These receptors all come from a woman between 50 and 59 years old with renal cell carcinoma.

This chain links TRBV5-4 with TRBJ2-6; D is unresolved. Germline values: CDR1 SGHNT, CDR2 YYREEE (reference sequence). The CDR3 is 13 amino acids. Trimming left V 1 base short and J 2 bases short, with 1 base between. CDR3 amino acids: CASSLTGANVLTF. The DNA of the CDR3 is TGTGCCAGCAGCTTGACTGGGGCCAACGTCCTGACTTTC.

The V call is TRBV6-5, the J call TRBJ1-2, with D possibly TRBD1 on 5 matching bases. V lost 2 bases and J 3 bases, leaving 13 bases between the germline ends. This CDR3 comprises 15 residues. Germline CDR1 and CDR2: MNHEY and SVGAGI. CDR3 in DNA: TGTGCCAGCAGTTACGCCCGGGGGGGACACTATGGCTACACCTTC. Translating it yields CASSYARGGHYGYTF.

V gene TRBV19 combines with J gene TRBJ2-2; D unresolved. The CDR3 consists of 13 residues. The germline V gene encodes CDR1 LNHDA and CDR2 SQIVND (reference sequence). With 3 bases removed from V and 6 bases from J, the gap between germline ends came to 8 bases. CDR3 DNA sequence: TGTGCCAGTAGTATCTCGTCTCCCGGGGAGCTGTTTTTT. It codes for CASSISSPGELFF. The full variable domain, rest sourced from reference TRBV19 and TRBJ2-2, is DGGITQSPKYLFRKEGQNVTLSCEQNLNHDAMYWYRQDPGQGLRLIYYSQIVNDFQKGDIAEGYSVSREKKESFPLTVTSAQKNPTAFYLCASSISSPGELFFGEGSRLTVL.

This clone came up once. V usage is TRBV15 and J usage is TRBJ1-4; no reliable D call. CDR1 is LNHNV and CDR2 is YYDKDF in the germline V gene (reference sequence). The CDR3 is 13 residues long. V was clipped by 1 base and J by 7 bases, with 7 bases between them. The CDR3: CATSRVPSEKLFF. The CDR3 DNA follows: TGTGCCACCAGCAGAGTCCCTAGTGAAAAACTGTTTTTT. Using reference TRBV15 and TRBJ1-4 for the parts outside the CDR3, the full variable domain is DAMVIQNPRYQVTQFGKPVTLSCSQTLNHNVMYWYQQKSSQAPKLLFHYYDKDFNNEADTPDNFQSRRPNTSFCFLDIRSPGLGDTAMYLCATSRVPSEKLFFGSGTQLSVL.

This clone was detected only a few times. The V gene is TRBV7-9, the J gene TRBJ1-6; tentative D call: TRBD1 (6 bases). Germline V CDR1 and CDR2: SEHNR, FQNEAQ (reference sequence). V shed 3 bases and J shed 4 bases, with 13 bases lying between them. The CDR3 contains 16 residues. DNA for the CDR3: TGTGCCAGCAGCTTCGACGGGACACCTTATAATTCACCCCTCCACTTT. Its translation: CASSFDGTPYNSPLHF.

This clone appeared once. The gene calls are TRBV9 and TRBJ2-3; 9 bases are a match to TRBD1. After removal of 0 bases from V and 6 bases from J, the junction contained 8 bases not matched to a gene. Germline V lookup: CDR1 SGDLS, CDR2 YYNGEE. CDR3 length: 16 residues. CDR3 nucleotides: TGTGCCAGCAGCGTAGGTTTACAGGGGGCGCGGGATACGCAGTATTTT. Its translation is CASSVGLQGARDTQYF.

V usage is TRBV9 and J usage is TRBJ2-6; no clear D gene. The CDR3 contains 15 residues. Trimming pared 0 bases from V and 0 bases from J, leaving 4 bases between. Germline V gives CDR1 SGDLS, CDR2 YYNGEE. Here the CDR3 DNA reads TGTGCCAGCAGCGTAGGTCCCTCTGGGGCCAACGTCCTGACTTTC. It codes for CASSVGPSGANVLTF.

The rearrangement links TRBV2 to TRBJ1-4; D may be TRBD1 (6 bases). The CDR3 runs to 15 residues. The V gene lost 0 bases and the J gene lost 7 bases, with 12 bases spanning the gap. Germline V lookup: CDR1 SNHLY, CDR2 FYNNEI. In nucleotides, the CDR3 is TGTGCCAGCAGTGAAGCGCGGGGGGCAGCTGAAAAACTGTTTTTT. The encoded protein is CASSEARGAAEKLFF.

The CDR3 here is CAGGGGYTEAFF. Here the CDR3 DNA reads TGTGCTGGAGGTGGGGGGTACACTGAAGCTTTCTTT. The chain joins TRBV6-1 to TRBJ1-1, with D tentatively TRBD1 (5 bases). Germline lookup yields CDR1 MNHNS and CDR2 SASEGT. CDR3 length equals 12 residues.

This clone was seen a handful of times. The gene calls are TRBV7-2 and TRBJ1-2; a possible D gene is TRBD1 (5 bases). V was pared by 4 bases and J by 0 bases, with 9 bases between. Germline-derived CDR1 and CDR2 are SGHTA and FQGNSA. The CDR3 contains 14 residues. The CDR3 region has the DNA TGTGCCAGCAGCTACCAGACAGCTAACTATGGCTACACCTTC. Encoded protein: CASSYQTANYGYTF.

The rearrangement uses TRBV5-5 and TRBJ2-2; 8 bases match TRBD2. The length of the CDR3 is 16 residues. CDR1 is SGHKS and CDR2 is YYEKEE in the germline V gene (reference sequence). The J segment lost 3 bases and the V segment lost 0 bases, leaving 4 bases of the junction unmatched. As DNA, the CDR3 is TGTGCCAGCAGCTTGGGGGGACTAGTTTACACCGGGGAGCTGTTTTTT. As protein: CASSLGGLVYTGELFF.

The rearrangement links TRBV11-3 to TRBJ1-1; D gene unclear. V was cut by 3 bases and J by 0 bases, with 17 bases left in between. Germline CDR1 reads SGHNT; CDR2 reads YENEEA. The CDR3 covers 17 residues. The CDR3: CASSFYTGLSMNTEAFF. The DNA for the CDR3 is TGTGCCAGCAGCTTCTATACCGGTCTTTCGATGAACACTGAAGCTTTCTTT. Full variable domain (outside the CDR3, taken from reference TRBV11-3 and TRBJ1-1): EAGVVQSPRYKIIEKKQPVAFWCNPISGHNTLYWYLQNLGQGPELLIRYENEEAVDDSQLPKDRFSAERLKGVDSTLKIQPAELGDSAVYLCASSFYTGLSMNTEAFFGQGTRLTVV.

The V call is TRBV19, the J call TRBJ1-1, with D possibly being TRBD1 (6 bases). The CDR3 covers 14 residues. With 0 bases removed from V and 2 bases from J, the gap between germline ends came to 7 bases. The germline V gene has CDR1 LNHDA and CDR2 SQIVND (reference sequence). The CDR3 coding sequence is TGTGCCAGTAGTATAGAGGGACAAAACACTGAAGCTTTCTTT. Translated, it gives CASSIEGQNTEAFF.

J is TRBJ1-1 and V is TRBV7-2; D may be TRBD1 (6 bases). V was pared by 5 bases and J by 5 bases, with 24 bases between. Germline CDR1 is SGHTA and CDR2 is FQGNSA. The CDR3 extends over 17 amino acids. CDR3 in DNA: TGTGCCAGCAGCCTCGAACTTCCGGGGGCAAGGGTTACTGAAGCTTTCTTT. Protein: CASSLELPGARVTEAFF.

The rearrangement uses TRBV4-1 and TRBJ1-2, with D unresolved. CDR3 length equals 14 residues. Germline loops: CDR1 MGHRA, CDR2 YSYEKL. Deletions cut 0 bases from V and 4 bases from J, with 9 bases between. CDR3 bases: TGCGCCAGCAGCCAAGATGAGGAATTCTATGGCTACACCTTC. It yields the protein CASSQDEEFYGYTF.

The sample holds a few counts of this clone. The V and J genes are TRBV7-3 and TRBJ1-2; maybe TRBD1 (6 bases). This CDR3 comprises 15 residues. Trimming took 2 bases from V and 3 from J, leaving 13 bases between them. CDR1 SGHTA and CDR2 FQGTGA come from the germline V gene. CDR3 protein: CASSLSPGDYYGYTF. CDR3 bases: TGTGCCAGCAGCTTATCGCCAGGGGATTACTATGGCTACACCTTC.

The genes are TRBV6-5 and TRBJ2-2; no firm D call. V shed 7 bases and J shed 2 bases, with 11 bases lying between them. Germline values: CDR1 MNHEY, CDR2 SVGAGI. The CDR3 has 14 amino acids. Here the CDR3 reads CASIRLPNTGELFF. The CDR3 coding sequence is TGTGCCAGCATAAGGCTTCCCAACACCGGGGAGCTGTTTTTT.

The CDR3 loop reads CASSLAQPSGPETQYF. CDR3 nucleotide sequence: TGTGCCAGCAGCTTAGCGCAGCCTAGCGGGCCCGAGACCCAGTACTTC. The chain is built from TRBV7-8 and TRBJ2-5; 8 nucleotides align to TRBD2. This CDR3 comprises 16 residues. The germline gives CDR1 SGHVS, CDR2 FQNEAQ. The V gene end was trimmed by 0 bases and the J gene end by 5 bases; junction bases not matched to a gene: 8.

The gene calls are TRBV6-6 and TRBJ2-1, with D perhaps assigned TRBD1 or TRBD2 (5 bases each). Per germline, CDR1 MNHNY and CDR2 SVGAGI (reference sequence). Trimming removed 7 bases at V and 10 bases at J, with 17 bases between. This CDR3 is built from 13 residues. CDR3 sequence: CASTFDGDAEQFF. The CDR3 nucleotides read TGTGCCAGCACATTCGACGGGGACGCGGAGCAGTTCTTC.

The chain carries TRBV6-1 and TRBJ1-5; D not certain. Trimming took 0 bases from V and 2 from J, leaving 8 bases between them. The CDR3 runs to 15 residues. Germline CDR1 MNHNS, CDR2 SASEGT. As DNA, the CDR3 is TGTGCCAGCAGTGAAGCGGGCGGCGGCAATCAGCCCCAGCATTTT. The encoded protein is CASSEAGGGNQPQHF.

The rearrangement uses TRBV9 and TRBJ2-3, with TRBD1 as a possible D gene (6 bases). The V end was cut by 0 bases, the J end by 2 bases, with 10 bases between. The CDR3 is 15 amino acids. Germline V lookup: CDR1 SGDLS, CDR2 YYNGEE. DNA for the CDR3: TGTGCCAGCAGCGTAGTTTGGGGACACACAGATACGCAGTATTTT. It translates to CASSVVWGHTDTQYF.

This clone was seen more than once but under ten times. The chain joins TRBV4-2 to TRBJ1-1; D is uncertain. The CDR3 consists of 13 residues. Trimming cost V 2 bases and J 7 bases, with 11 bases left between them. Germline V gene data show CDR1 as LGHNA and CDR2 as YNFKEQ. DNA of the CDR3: TGTGCCAGCAGCCAAAGGCTAGATAGTGAAGCTTTCTTT. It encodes CASSQRLDSEAFF.

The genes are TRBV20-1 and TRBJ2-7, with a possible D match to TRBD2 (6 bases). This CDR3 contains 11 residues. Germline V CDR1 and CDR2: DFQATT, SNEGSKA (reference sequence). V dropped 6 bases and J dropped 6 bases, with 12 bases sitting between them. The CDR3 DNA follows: TGCAGTGCACGTGGCGGGGTCGAGCAGTACTTC. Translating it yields CSARGGVEQYF.

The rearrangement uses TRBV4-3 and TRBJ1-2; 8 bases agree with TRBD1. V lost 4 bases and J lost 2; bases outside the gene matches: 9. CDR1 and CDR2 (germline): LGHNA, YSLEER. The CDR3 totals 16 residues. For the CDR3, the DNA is TGCGCCAGCAGCCGCTCCCTGGGACAGGCGAACTATGGCTACACCTTC. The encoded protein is CASSRSLGQANYGYTF.

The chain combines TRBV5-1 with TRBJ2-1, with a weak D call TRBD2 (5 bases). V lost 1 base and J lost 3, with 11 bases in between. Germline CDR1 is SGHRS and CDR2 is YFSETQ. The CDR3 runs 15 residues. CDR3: CASSLYTADYNEQFF. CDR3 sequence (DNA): TGCGCCAGCAGCTTGTACACAGCGGACTACAATGAGCAGTTCTTC.

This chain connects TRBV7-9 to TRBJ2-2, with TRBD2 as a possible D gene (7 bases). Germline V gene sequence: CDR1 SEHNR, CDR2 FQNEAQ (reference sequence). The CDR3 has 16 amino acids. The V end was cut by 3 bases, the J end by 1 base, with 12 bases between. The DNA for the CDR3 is TGTGCCAGCAGCTTTACCGGGGGGCAGAACACCGGGGAGCTGTTTTTT. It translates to CASSFTGGQNTGELFF.

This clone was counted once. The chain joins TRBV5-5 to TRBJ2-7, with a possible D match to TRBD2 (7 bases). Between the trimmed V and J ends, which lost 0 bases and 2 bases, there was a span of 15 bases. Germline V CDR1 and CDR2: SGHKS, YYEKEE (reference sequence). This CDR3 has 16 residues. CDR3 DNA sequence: TGTGCCAGCAGCTTGGCCGGGGCGGGGGCCCCCTACGAGCAGTACTTC. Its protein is CASSLAGAGAPYEQYF.

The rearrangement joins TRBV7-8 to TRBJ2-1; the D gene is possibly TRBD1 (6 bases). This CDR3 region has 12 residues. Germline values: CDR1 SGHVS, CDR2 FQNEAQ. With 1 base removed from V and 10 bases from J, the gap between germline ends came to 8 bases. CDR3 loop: CASSLGDIEQFF. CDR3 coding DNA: TGTGCCAGCAGCTTAGGGGACATCGAGCAGTTCTTC.